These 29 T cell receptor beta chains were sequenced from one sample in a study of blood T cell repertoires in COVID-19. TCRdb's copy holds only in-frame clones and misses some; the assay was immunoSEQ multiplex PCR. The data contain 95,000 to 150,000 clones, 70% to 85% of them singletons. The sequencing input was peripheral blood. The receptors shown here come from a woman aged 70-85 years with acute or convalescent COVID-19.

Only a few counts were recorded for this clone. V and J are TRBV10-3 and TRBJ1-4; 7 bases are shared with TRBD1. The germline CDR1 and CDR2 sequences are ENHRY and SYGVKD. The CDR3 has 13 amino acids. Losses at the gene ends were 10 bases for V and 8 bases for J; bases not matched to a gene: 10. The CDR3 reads CATRGGQGEKLFF. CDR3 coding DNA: TGTGCCACCAGAGGGGGCCAGGGAGAAAAACTGTTTTTT.

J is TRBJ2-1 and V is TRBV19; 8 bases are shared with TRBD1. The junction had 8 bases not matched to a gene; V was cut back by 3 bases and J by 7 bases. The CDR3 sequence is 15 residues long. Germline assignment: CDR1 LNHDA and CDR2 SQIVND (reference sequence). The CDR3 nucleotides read TGTGCCAGTAGTATGCAGGGGGCCCCTGTGAATGAGCAGTTCTTC. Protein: CASSMQGAPVNEQFF.

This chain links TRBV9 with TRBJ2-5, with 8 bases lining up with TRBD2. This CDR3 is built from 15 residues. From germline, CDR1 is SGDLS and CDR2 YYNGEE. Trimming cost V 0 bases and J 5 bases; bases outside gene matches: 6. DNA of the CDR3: TGTGCCAGCAGCGTAGGGGCGGGGGGACATGAGACCCAGTACTTC. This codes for CASSVGAGGHETQYF. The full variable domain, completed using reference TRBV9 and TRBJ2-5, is DSGVTQTPKHLITATGQRVTLRCSPRSGDLSVYWYQQSLDQGLQFLIQYYNGEERAKGNILERFSAQQFPDLHSELNLSSLELGDSALYFCASSVGAGGHETQYFGPGTRLLVL.

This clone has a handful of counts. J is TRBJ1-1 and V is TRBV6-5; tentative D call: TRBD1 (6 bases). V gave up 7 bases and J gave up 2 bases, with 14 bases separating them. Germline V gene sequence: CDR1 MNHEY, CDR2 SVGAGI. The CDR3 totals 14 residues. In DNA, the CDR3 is TGTGCCAGCACTCTCGGACAGATAAACACTGAAGCTTTCTTT. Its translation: CASTLGQINTEAFF.

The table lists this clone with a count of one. The CDR3 loop is CASSLMGGGYNEQFF. In nucleotides, the CDR3 is TGTGCCAGCAGTTTGATGGGGGGGGGCTACAATGAGCAGTTCTTC. The rearrangement links TRBV27 to TRBJ2-1; 7 nucleotides agree with TRBD2. Trimming took 3 bases from V and 3 from J; bases not matched to a gene: 5. CDR3 length equals 15 residues. CDR1 is MNHEY, CDR2 SMNVEV, per germline (reference sequence).

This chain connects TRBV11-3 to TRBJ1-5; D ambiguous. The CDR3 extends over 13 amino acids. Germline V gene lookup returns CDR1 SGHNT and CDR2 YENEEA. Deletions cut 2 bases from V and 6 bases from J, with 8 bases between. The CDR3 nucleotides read TGTGCCAGCAGCTTAAATGCGGTTCAGCCCCAGCATTTT. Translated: CASSLNAVQPQHF.

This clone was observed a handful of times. The CDR3, as DNA: TGTGCCAGCAGTTTGGAGGGGGCCAGTGGCTACACCTTC. Protein sequence: CASSLEGASGYTF. The chain joins TRBV12-3 or TRBV12-4 to TRBJ1-2; TRBD1 agrees at 7 bases. CDR3 size: 13 residues. Trimming at V came to 3 bases and at J to 7 bases, leaving 5 bases not matched to a gene.

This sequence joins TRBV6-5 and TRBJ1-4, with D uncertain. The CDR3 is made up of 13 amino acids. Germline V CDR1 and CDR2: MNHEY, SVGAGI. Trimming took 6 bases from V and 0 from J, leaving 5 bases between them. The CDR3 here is CASSDSTNEKLFF. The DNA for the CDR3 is TGTGCCAGCAGCGACTCAACTAATGAAAAACTGTTTTTT.

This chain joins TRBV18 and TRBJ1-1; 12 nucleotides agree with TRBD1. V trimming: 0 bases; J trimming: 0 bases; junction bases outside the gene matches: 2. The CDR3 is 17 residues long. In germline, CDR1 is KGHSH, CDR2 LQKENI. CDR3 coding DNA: TGTGCCAGCTCACCACCGGGGACAGGGGGCATGAACACTGAAGCTTTCTTT. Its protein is CASSPPGTGGMNTEAFF.

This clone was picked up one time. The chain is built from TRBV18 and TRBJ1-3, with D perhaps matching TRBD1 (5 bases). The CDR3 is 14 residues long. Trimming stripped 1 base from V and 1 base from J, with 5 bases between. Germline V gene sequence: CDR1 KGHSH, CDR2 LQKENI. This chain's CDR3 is CASSPQGSGNTIYF. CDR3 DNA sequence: TGTGCCAGCTCACCACAGGGGTCTGGAAACACCATATATTTT.

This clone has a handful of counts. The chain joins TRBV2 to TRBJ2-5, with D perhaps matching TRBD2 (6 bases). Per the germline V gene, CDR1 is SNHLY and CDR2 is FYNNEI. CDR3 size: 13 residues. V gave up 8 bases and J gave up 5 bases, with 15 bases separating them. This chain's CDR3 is CASARGTWETQYF. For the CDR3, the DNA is TGTGCCAGCGCGCGGGGAACCTGGGAGACCCAGTACTTC.

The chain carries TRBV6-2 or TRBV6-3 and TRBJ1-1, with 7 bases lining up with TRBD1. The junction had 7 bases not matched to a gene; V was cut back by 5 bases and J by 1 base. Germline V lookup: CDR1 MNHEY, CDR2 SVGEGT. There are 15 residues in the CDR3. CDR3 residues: CASSDYRDRNTEAFF. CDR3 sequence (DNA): TGTGCCAGCAGTGACTACCGGGACAGGAACACTGAAGCTTTCTTT.

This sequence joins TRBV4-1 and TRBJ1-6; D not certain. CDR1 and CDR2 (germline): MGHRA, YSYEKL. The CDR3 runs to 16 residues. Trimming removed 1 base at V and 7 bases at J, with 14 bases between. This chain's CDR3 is CASSQGNRGRNSPLHF. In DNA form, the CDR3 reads TGCGCCAGCAGCCAAGGGAACCGGGGTCGAAATTCACCCCTCCACTTT.

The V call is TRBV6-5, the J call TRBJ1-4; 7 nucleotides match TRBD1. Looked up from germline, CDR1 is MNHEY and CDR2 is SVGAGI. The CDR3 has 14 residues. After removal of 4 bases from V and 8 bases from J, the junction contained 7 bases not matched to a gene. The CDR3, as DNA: TGTGCCAGCAGTTCCAGGGGGTTGCGGGAAAAACTGTTTTTT. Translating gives CASSSRGLREKLFF.

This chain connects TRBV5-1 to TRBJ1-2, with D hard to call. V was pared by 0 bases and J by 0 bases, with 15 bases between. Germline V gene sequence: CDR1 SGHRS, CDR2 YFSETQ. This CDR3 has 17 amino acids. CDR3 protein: CASSLGGRSGANYGYTF. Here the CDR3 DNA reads TGCGCCAGCAGCTTGGGCGGGAGGTCAGGAGCTAACTATGGCTACACCTTC.

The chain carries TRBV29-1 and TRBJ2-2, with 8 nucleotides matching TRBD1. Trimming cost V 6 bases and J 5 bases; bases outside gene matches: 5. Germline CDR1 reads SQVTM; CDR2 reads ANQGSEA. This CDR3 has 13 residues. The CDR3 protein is CSVRTGWTGELFF. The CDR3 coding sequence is TGCAGCGTCCGGACAGGGTGGACCGGGGAGCTGTTTTTT.

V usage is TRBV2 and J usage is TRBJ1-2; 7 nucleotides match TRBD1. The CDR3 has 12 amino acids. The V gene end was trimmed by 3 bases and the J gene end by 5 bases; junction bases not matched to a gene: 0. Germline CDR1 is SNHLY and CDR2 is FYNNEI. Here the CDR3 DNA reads TGTGCCAGCAGTGACAGGGGGTATGGCTACACCTTC. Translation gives CASSDRGYGYTF.

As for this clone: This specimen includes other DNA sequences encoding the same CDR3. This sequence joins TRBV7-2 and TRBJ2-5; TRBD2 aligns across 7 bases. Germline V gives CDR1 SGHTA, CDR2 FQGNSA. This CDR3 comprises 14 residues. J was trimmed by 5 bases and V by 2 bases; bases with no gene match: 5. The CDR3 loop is CASSLSAGRETQYF. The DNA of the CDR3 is TGTGCCAGCAGCTTATCGGCCGGGAGGGAGACCCAGTACTTC.

The chain's CDR3 is CASSFSSGGPTNTGELFF. The DNA for the CDR3 is TGTGCCAGCAGCTTCTCTAGCGGGGGGCCTACGAACACCGGGGAGCTGTTTTTT. This rearrangement joins TRBV7-2 to TRBJ2-2; 11 bases map to TRBD2. The germline gives CDR1 SGHTA, CDR2 FQGNSA. This CDR3 has 18 residues. V shed 3 bases, J shed 0 bases, and the junction held 6 bases outside the gene matches.

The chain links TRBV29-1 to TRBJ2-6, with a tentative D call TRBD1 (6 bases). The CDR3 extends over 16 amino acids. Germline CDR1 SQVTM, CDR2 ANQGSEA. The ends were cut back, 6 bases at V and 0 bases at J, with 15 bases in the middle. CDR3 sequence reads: CSVSRDTDSGANVLTF. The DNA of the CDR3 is TGCAGCGTGTCCCGGGACACCGACTCTGGGGCCAACGTCCTGACTTTC.

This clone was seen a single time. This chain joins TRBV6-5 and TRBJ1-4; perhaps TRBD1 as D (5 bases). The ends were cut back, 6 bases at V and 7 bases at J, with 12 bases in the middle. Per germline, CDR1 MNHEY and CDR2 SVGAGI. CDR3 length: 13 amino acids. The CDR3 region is CASRGGAGEKLFF. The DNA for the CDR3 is TGTGCCAGCAGGGGCGGGGCGGGTGAAAAACTGTTTTTT.

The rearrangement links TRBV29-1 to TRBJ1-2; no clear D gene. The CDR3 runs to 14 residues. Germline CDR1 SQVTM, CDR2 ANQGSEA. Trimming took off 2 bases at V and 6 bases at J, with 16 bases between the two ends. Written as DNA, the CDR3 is TGCAGCGTTGAAAGCCTGTGGGTGGAGGATGGCTACACCTTC. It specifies CSVESLWVEDGYTF.

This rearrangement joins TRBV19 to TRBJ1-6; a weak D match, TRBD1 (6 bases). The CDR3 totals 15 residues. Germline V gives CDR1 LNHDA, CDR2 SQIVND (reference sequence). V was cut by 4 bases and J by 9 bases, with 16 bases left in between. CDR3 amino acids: CASSRTDPISSPLHF. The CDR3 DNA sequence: TGTGCCAGTAGTAGGACAGATCCGATATCTTCACCCCTCCACTTT.

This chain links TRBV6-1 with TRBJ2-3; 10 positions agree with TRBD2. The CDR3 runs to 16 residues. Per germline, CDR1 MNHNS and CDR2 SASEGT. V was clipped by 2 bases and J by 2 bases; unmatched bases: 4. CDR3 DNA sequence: TGTGCCAGCAGTGAAACAGCGGGGGGGCACACAGATACGCAGTATTTT. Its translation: CASSETAGGHTDTQYF.

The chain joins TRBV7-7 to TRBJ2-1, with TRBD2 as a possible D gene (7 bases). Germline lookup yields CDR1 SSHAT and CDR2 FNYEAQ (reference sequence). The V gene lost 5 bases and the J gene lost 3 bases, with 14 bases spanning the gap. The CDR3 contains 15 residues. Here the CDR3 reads CASSPEGGYYNEQFF. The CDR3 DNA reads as TGTGCCAGCAGCCCAGAGGGGGGGTACTACAATGAGCAGTTCTTC.

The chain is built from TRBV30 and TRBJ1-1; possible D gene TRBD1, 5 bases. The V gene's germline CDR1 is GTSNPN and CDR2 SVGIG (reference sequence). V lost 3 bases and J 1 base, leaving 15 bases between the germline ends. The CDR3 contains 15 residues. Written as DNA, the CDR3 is TGTGCCTGGAGGGATTATGGCGGGACGAACACTGAAGCTTTCTTT. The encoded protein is CAWRDYGGTNTEAFF.

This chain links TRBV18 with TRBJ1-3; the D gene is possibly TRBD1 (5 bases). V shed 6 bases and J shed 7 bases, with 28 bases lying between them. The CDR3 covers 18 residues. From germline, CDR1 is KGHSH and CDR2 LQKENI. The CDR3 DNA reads TGTGCCAGCTCCCCATCGGCCGCTACAGGATCCCTGGCGAACACCATATATTTT. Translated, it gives CASSPSAATGSLANTIYF.

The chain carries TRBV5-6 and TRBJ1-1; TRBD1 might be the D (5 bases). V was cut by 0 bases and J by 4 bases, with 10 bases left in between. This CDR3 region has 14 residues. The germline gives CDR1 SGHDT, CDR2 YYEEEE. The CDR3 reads CASSLVWGGTEAFF. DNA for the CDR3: TGTGCCAGCAGCTTGGTCTGGGGGGGCACTGAAGCTTTCTTT.

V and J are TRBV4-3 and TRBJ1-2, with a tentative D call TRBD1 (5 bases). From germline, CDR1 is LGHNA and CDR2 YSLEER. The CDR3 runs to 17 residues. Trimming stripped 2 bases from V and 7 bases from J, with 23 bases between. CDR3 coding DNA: TGCGCCAGCAGCCAACAAGCTACAGGAGGCGGGGGTCTTGGCTACACCTTC. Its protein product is CASSQQATGGGGLGYTF.